Below, one T cell receptor (beta chain) is given with its context. This clonotype showed up many times. This clone's antigen is unknown. Per-base qualities were not stored, and no clone one base away is much larger. The data are from a study of T cells after yellow fever vaccination (dated 2019 in TCRdb). With respect to the entire study: The SMART-Seq v4 Ultra Low Input RNA kit was used to prepare libraries from fractions with low cell numbers. Two healthy male donors, one aged 18 to 30 and one aged 30 to 40 years, were included in the cohort. To track T-cell clones before and after primary and booster YFV17D yellow fever vaccination, bulk TCR alpha and beta repertoires were sequenced longitudinally. Blood was drawn at multiple timepoints before and after primary and secondary immunization, with bulk PBMC replicates and cell subsets isolated. The paper's findings and limits, for the study overall: Because abundant contaminating clonotypes from the bulk population could be contained in FACS-sorted repertoires, computational filtering was required. After the booster, most of the clones that had expanded following primary vaccination were detected again (roughly 97% of CD4 and roughly 88% of CD8), which suggests that memory was broadly maintained. A small fraction of clonotypes appeared in both the CD4 and CD8 compartments, likely as a result of convergent recombination. Because the study included only a couple of donors, the extent to which the findings can be generalized is limited. The secondary T-cell response was weaker than the primary response but faster, peaking on day 5 instead of day 15.

The junction shows trimming of 11 bases on V and 2 bases on J, and the gene matches do not reach 5 bases of it. CDR1 ENHRY and CDR2 SYGVKD were looked up in the germline V gene. The CDR3 runs 12 amino acids, cysteine and phenylalanine included. Only CDR3 DNA remains: 36 bases, in frame from the first base. The sample's treatment or condition label, in plain terms: live attenuated yellow fever vaccine strain. A standard Ficoll-Paque protocol was used to isolate PBMCs from peripheral blood. Dynabeads CD4 and CD8 positive selection kits were used to isolate CD4 and CD8 T-cell fractions. TriZol was used to extract RNA from bulk PBMCs, CD4 and CD8 fractions, and dextramer-positive and dextramer-negative fractions. TCR cDNA was synthesized by 5'RACE template switching, through which a universal primer site and unique molecular identifiers were introduced. cDNA synthesis was primed from both the TCR alpha and TCR beta constant segments. Library amplification involved two PCR steps, and the second step added sample barcodes and sequencing adapters. Libraries were sequenced on Illumina HiSeq 2500 (2x100 bp) or NovaSeq (2x150 bp). Per the source publication's procedure: MIGEC handled demultiplexing of reads and collapsing into UMI consensus sequences, while MiXCR performed V(D)J alignment. Vaccine-responding clonotypes were defined with edgeR using replicate PBMC samples, requiring FDR below 0.01 and a log2 fold change above 5 up to day 15. Each bulk clonotype was labeled CD4 or CD8 based on which sequenced repertoire, CD4 or CD8, contained the clonotype at higher abundance. TCRdb handled the public reads itself, with Q25 trimming in fastp and clone calling in MiXCR, and kept productive beta chains. Here each entry gathers all rows of one CDR3 protein and keeps the most common genes and DNA. The V and J calls and clone size come from TCRdb's table, not from the authors' own analysis. This sample is represented by 140,000 to 150,000 distinct CDR3 sequences; 5% to 7.5% of them were singletons. Approximately 0.67% of the sample is held by the ten biggest clonotypes.

The sequences come from CD4+ T cells sorted from PBMCs, collected 10 days after the yellow fever booster vaccination. The chain is assembled from TRBV10-3 and TRBJ2-7, and TRBD2 aligns with 8 junction nucleotides. The receptor's source is a man aged 25-40 years who received the YFV17D yellow fever vaccine. The CDR3 here reads CAGSGNPYEQYF. At the DNA level, the sequence is TGTGCCGGTAGCGGGAACCCCTACGAGCAGTACTTC.